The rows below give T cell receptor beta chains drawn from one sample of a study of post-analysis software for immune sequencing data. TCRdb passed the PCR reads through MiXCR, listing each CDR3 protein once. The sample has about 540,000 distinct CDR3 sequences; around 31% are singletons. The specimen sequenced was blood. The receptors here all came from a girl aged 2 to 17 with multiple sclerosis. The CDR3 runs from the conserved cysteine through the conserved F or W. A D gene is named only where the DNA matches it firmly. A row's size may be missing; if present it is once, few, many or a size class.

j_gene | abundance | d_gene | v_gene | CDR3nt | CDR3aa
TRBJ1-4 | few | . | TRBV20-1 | TGCAGTGCTAGGGGGCCAGGGGTTAATGAAAAACTGTTTTTT | CSARGPGVNEKLFF
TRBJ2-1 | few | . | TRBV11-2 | TGTGCCAGCAGCGGGCTTGCGGGGCCCTACAATGAGCAGTTCTTC | CASSGLAGPYNEQFF
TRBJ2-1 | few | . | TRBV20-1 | TGCAGTGCTAGTTTGCTTCCCTCGGCCCCTAAAAGACAGTATGAGCAGTTCTTC | CSASLLPSAPKRQYEQFF
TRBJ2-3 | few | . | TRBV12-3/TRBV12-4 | TGTGCCAGCAGTCCCGTGGGGGGCCCGGCCGTGGGCACAGATACGCAGTATTTT | CASSPVGGPAVGTDTQYF
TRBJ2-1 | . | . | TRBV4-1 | TGCACCAGCAGCCAAGAACTAGCCTACAATGAGCAGTTCTTC | CTSSQELAYNEQFF
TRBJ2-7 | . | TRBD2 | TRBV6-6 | TGTGCCAGCAGTCCGACGTCCCCTAGCGGGGCTTCCTACGAGCAGTACTTC | CASSPTSPSGASYEQYF
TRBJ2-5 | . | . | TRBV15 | TGTGCCACCAGCGCTAGTCGGGGAGAAGAGACCCAGTACTTC | CATSASRGEETQYF
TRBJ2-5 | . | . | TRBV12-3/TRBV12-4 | TGTGCCAGCAGTTTAGCGTTGCGCCGCTGGGAAATTCGGGAGACCCAGTACTTC | CASSLALRRWEIRETQYF
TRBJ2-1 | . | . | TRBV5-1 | TGCGCCAGCAGCCCCCTCGGGAGCTCCTACAATGAGCAGTTCTTC | CASSPLGSSYNEQFF
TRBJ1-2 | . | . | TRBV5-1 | TGCGCCAGCAGCAACAGGACAGCAAACTATGGCTACACCTTC | CASSNRTANYGYTF
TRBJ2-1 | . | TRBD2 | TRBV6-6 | TGTGCCAGCAGGACTAGCGCTAGTGAGCAGTTCTTC | CASRTSASEQFF
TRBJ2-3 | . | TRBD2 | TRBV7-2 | TGTGCCAGCAGCCGGGACTACTTCACAGATACGCAGTATTTT | CASSRDYFTDTQYF
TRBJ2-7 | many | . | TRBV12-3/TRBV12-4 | TGTGCCAGCAGTTTAGCAACCGGCCGCGAGCAGTACTTC | CASSLATGREQYF
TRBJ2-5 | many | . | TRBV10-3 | TGTGCCATCAGTGAGTCGAGTATGGGAGAGACCCAGTACTTC | CAISESSMGETQYF
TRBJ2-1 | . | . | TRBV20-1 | TGCAGTGCTGGACGGGACCCTGCCAGCAATGAGCAGTTCTTC | CSAGRDPASNEQFF
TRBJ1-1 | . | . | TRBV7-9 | TGTGCCAGCAGCTCCACCGGCCCCGAAGCTTTCTTT | CASSSTGPEAFF
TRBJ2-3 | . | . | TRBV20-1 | TGCAGTGCTAGTCGAGCGGAAGGACCCACAGATACGCAGTATTTT | CSASRAEGPTDTQYF
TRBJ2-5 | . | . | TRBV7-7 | TGTGCCAGCAGCCGTGGGAGTGGCGACCAAGAGACCCAGTACTTC | CASSRGSGDQETQYF
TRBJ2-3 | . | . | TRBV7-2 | TGTGCCAGCAGCCCGGGGGTCGCGGGGATTGGTGCGCAGTATTTT | CASSPGVAGIGAQYF
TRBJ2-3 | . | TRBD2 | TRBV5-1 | TGCGCCAGCGGGACATCTAGCGGGGGGCGTTTCCCCGCAGATACGCAGTATTTT | CASGTSSGGRFPADTQYF
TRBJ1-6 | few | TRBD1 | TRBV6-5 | TGTGCCAGCAGTCGGGACAGCAATAATTCACCCCTCCACTTT | CASSRDSNNSPLHF
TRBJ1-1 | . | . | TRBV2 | TGTGCCAGCAGCCACGGACAGATCTTAAACACTGAAGCTTTCTTT | CASSHGQILNTEAFF
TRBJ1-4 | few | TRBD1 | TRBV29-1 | TGCAGCGTCGGACAGGGGGGAAATGAAAAACTGTTTTTT | CSVGQGGNEKLFF
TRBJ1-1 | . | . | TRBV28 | TGTGCCAGCAAAGCGTCGACAGATTTCATTATGAACACTGAAGCTTTCTTT | CASKASTDFIMNTEAFF
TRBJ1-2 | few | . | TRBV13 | TGTGCCAGCAGCTTACCTCCAGGGTGGGGCGTCGAGGGGAGCTACACCTTC | CASSLPPGWGVEGSYTF
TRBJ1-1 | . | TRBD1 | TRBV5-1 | TGCGCCAGCACCTTGGGACAGGGGATGAACACTGAAGCTTTCTTT | CASTLGQGMNTEAFF
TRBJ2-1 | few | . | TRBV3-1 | TGTGCCAGCAGCCCGGGCGGAGGCAGCTCCTACAATGAGCAGTTCTTC | CASSPGGGSSYNEQFF
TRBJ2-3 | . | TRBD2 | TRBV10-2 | TGCGCCAGCAGTACCGTTACTAGCGGGGGCACAGATACGCAGTATTTT | CASSTVTSGGTDTQYF
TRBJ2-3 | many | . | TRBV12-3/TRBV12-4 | TGTGCCAGCAGTTTAGCCCCACCGGATACGCAGTATTTT | CASSLAPPDTQYF
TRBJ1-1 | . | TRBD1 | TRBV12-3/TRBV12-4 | TGTGCCAGCAGTTTTGACAGGGACGCTGAAGCTTTCTTT | CASSFDRDAEAFF